The present TCR beta chain was sequenced within a study of identical twins. Study-level results: Memory repertoires lacked the insertion deficit that abundant cord blood beta clonotypes showed. Instead of following the same donors, the conclusions were based on cross-sectional statistical analysis. For out-of-frame alpha sequences shared by twins, low generation probability was in excess.

As regards this clonotype: Its antigen is still unknown. Since a much larger clone is just one base distant, this may be a read error.

This CDR3 comprises 10 residues. V was pared by 8 bases and J by 5 bases, with 7 bases between. Germline CDR1 and CDR2: SEHNR and FQNEAQ (reference sequence). Each CDR3 protein is one row after TCRdb ran MiXCR on the 5' RACE reads. The sample lists roughly 350,000 distinct CDR3 sequences, around 9% occurring once. Sequencing input: naive T cells sorted from blood. The receptor was derived from a woman in her forties or fifties in good health. The V call is TRBV7-9, the J call TRBJ2-7; D unclear. CDR3 amino acids: CASPSNEQYV. The CDR3 DNA follows: TGTGCCAGCCCCTCAAACGAGCAGTACGTC.